This T cell receptor (beta chain) was captured by sequencing in a study of T cell repertoires in cytomegalovirus infection. Study-level background: Both CMV infection and a matching HLA type were indicated by public TCR beta signatures. Regarding the study as a whole: HLA-C-restricted TCR beta clonotypes specific for CMV led the ex vivo response.

This clonotype was picked up a small number of times. What it binds is unknown. From germline, CDR1 is ENHRY and CDR2 SYGVKD. Trimming left V 4 bases short and J 7 bases short, with 8 bases between. CDR3 length: 11 residues. TCRdb recomputed calls from the reads with MiXCR, one row per CDR3 protein. The sample shows nearly 550,000 distinct CDR3 sequences, more than 15% of them seen only once. Sequenced: CD8+ T cells from PBMCs. The chain employs TRBV10-3 and TRBJ2-7, with D possibly matching TRBD2 (6 bases). This sequence was found in a human donor in good health (CMV status not recorded). Some clones in this sample may be carry-over from other donors' samples. In nucleotides, the CDR3 is TGTGCCATCAGTGGTGGGGGGGAGCAGTACTTC. The encoded protein is CAISGGGEQYF.